The 3 T cell receptor beta chains in this list originate from one sample, sequenced in a study of control samples from healthy donors and cancer patients. Clones were sequenced by immunoSEQ multiplex PCR, and TCRdb holds only the in-frame ones, with some missing. This sample has about 150,000 clones, with roughly 94% found just once. Sample: blood. The receptors were gathered from a woman aged 18-29 years in good health.

The chain uses TRBV20-1 and TRBJ1-2, with D unresolved. This CDR3 comprises 11 residues. Germline values: CDR1 DFQATT, CDR2 SNEGSKA (reference sequence). With 2 bases removed from V and 3 bases from J, the gap between germline ends came to 4 bases. Here the CDR3 DNA reads TGCAGTGCTAGACTGGACTATGGCTACACCTTC. Translation gives CSARLDYGYTF.

The V and J genes are TRBV10-2 and TRBJ2-1; a possible D gene is TRBD2 (5 bases). V was trimmed by 6 bases and J by 2 bases, leaving 8 bases between them. CDR1 is WSHSY, CDR2 SAAADI, per germline. This CDR3 contains 13 residues. CDR3 in DNA: TGCGCCAGCAGCCCGGGGACCTACAATGAGCAGTTCTTC. This gives the protein CASSPGTYNEQFF.

The chain carries TRBV5-6 and TRBJ2-5, with a possible D match to TRBD2 (8 bases). Trimming pared 4 bases from V and 2 bases from J, leaving 27 bases between. Germline V gene sequence: CDR1 SGHDT, CDR2 YYEEEE. The CDR3 covers 19 residues. CDR3 in amino acids: CASSPIADRRGGRQETQYF. CDR3 DNA sequence: TGTGCCAGCAGCCCCATAGCGGACAGGCGGGGCGGGAGGCAAGAGACCCAGTACTTC.